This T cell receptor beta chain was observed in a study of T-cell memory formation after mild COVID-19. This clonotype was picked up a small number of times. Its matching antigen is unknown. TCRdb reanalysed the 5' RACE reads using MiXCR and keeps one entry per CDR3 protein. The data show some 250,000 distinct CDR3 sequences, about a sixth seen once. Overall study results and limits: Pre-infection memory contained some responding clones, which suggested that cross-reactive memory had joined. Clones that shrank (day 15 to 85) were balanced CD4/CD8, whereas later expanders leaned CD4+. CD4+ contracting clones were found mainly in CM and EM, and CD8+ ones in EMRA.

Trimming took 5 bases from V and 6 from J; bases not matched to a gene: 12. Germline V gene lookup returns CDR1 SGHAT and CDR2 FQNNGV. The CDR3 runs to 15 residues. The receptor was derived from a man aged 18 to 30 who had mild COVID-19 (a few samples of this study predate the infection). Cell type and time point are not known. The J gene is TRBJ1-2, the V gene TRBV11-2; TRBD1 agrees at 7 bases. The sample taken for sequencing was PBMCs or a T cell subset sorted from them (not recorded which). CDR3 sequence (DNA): TGTGCCAGCAGCCCACGACAGGGTTCCCTTCATGGCTACACCTTC. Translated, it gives CASSPRQGSLHGYTF.